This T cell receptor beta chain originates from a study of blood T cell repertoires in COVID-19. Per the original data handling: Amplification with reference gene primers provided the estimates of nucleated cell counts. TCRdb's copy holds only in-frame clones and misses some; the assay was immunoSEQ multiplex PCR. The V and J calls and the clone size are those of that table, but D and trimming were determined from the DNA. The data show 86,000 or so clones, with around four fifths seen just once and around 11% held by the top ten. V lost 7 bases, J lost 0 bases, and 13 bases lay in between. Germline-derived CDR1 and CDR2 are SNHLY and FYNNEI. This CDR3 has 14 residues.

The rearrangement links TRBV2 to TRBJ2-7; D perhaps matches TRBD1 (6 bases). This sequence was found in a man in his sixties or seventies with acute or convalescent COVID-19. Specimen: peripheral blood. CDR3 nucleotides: TGTGCCAGCACCCATAGGACAGCCTCCTACGAGCAGTACTTC. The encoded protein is CASTHRTASYEQYF.